This entry lists 23 T cell receptor beta chains sequenced from one sample in a study of spatial heterogeneity in lung cancer. Each CDR3 protein gets one entry after TCRdb re-called the 5' RACE reads with MiXCR. This table has about 42,000 distinct CDR3 sequences, 6.8% appearing once. The time point: sample taken at primary tumor resection. This specimen was PBMCs, taken at surgery. These receptors were taken from a female donor with early-stage non-small cell lung cancer.

The chain uses TRBV6-5 and TRBJ1-2; D is ambiguous. The ends were cut back, 5 bases at V and 1 base at J, with 11 bases in the middle. The CDR3 runs to 14 residues. In germline, CDR1 is MNHEY, CDR2 SVGAGI. Here the CDR3 DNA reads TGTGCCAGCAGTCGTGGGAGGCTTAACTATGGCTACACCTTC. It specifies CASSRGRLNYGYTF.

This clonotype was seen ten or more times. V gene TRBV10-2 combines with J gene TRBJ1-5, with 11 bases identical to TRBD1. CDR1 WSHSY and CDR2 SAAADI come from the germline V gene. CDR3 size: 14 residues. Trimming removed 8 bases from V and 3 bases from J; junction bases left unmatched: 3. The CDR3 spells CASWGQGVNQPQHF. In DNA form, the CDR3 reads TGCGCCAGCTGGGGACAGGGGGTCAATCAGCCCCAGCATTTT.

This clonotype was recorded a few times. The chain is built from TRBV20-1 and TRBJ1-6; 9 nucleotides align to TRBD1. V was pared by 0 bases and J by 10 bases, with 10 bases of the junction left unmatched. Looked up from germline, CDR1 is DFQATT and CDR2 is SNEGSKA (reference sequence). The CDR3 is 16 amino acids. As DNA, the CDR3 is TGCAGTGCTAGAGACTGGGACAGGGAAGGGGGCTCACCCCTCCACTTT. It yields the protein CSARDWDREGGSPLHF.

This rearrangement joins TRBV27 to TRBJ1-5; no clear D gene. The length of the CDR3 is 14 residues. V was trimmed by 3 bases and J by 1 base, leaving 7 bases between them. Germline V gene lookup returns CDR1 MNHEY and CDR2 SMNVEV (reference sequence). CDR3 bases: TGTGCCAGCAGTTTGACAAGGAGCAATCAGCCCCAGCATTTT. It translates to CASSLTRSNQPQHF.

The gene calls are TRBV9 and TRBJ1-2, with D hard to call. From germline, CDR1 is SGDLS and CDR2 YYNGEE. The CDR3 runs to 13 residues. V lost 4 bases and J 4 bases, leaving 11 bases between the germline ends. Here the CDR3 DNA reads TGTGCCAGCAGCCCCGGACCGACCTATGGCTACACCTTC. Amino acids: CASSPGPTYGYTF.

This clonotype was seen only a few times. The chain combines TRBV20-1 with TRBJ1-1; D uncertain. From germline, CDR1 is DFQATT and CDR2 SNEGSKA (reference sequence). V was cut by 1 base and J by 1 base, with 7 bases left in between. This CDR3 comprises 13 residues. The CDR3 DNA follows: TGCAGTGCTAGAGTGAGACCGAACACTGAAGCTTTCTTT. Its translation is CSARVRPNTEAFF.

This clonotype was seen at least ten times. This chain's CDR3 is CASRQGPGGPGNEQFF. DNA of the CDR3: TGTGCCAGCAGACAAGGACCGGGGGGGCCTGGAAATGAGCAGTTCTTC. This rearrangement joins TRBV7-6 to TRBJ2-1; 8 nucleotides agree with TRBD2. Trimming took 6 bases from V and 7 from J; bases not matched to a gene: 14. This CDR3 is built from 16 residues. Germline CDR1 and CDR2: SGHVS and FNYEAQ.

Only a few counts were recorded for this clonotype. The rearrangement links TRBV19 to TRBJ2-2; TRBD2 agrees at 14 bases. V lost 5 bases to trimming and J lost 6 bases; unmatched junction nucleotides: 8. Germline CDR1 is LNHDA and CDR2 is SQIVND (reference sequence). CDR3 size: 17 residues. The CDR3 reads CASSSPGLAGAAGELFF. The CDR3 DNA reads as TGTGCCAGTAGTTCCCCGGGACTAGCGGGGGCGGCCGGGGAGCTGTTTTTT.

Ten or more counts support this clonotype. The chain links TRBV3-1 to TRBJ1-3; 9 bases are shared with TRBD1. CDR1 and CDR2 from the germline V gene are LGHDT and YNNKEL (reference sequence). The CDR3 runs 16 residues. V was clipped by 7 bases and J by 0 bases; unmatched bases: 7. As DNA, the CDR3 is TGTGCCAGCACCTTAGGGACAGGGTCCTCTGGAAACACCATATATTTT. Translation gives CASTLGTGSSGNTIYF.

CDR3 residues: CASSLFGQGLTF. Written as DNA, the CDR3 is TGCGCCAGCAGCCTTTTTGGACAGGGCCTCACCTTC. V is TRBV4-1 and J is TRBJ1-2, with 8 bases that match TRBD1. CDR1 MGHRA and CDR2 YSYEKL come from the germline V gene. V was pared by 4 bases and J by 13 bases, with 8 bases of the junction left unmatched. The CDR3 spans 12 residues.

This clonotype was observed a handful of times. This chain connects TRBV30 to TRBJ1-3; D remains ambiguous. Trimming cost V 2 bases and J 0 bases, with 11 bases left between them. CDR3 length: 15 residues. Germline V lookup: CDR1 GTSNPN, CDR2 SVGIG (reference sequence). CDR3 DNA sequence: TGTGCCTGGAGTATCCGGGCTTTCTCTGGAAACACCATATATTTT. Translating gives CAWSIRAFSGNTIYF.

This clonotype was seen more than once but under ten times. The chain is built from TRBV7-9 and TRBJ2-2, with 11 positions matching TRBD1. The CDR3 covers 15 residues. Losses at the gene ends were 4 bases for V and 4 bases for J; bases not matched to a gene: 2. Per the germline V gene, CDR1 is SEHNR and CDR2 is FQNEAQ (reference sequence). The CDR3 loop reads CASSYGTGGTGELFF. The DNA of the CDR3 is TGTGCCAGCAGCTACGGGACAGGGGGCACCGGGGAGCTGTTTTTT.

This clonotype was detected ten times or more. V and J are TRBV5-1 and TRBJ2-5; D may match TRBD1 or TRBD2 (5 bases each). This CDR3 is 12 amino acids long. CDR1 and CDR2 (germline): SGHRS, YFSETQ. Trimming removed 7 bases from V and 3 bases from J, with 10 bases in between. The chain's CDR3 is CASGGAKETQYF. The CDR3 DNA reads as TGCGCCAGCGGGGGAGCAAAAGAGACCCAGTACTTC.

The rearrangement joins TRBV3-1 to TRBJ1-1; D unresolved. V shed 4 bases and J shed 1 base, with 7 bases lying between them. Germline V gives CDR1 LGHDT, CDR2 YNNKEL (reference sequence). The CDR3 spans 13 residues. CDR3 residues: CASSRERNTEAFF. The CDR3 region has the DNA TGTGCCAGCAGCCGGGAGCGGAACACTGAAGCTTTCTTT.

V gene TRBV18 combines with J gene TRBJ1-2, with D possibly matching TRBD1 (5 bases). CDR3 size: 15 residues. V shed 4 bases and J shed 7 bases, with 19 bases lying between them. Germline loops: CDR1 KGHSH, CDR2 LQKENI. This CDR3 is CASSRPSPERGGYTF. CDR3 nucleotides: TGTGCCAGCTCACGCCCGAGCCCTGAGAGGGGTGGCTACACCTTC.

The sample holds many counts of this clonotype. V gene TRBV15 combines with J gene TRBJ1-6, with 7 bases aligning to TRBD1. Trimming took 7 bases from V and 5 from J; bases not matched to a gene: 8. The CDR3 sequence is 15 residues long. Germline CDR1 and CDR2: LNHNV and YYDKDF (reference sequence). The CDR3 nucleotides read TGTGCCACCACTAGGAGACAGGGCAATAATTCACCCCTCCACTTT. Translating gives CATTRRQGNNSPLHF. The whole variable domain, remainder taken from reference TRBV15 and TRBJ1-6, is DAMVIQNPRYQVTQFGKPVTLSCSQTLNHNVMYWYQQKSSQAPKLLFHYYDKDFNNEADTPDNFQSRRPNTSFCFLDIRSPGLGDTAMYLCATTRRQGNNSPLHFGNGTRLTVT.

There are many counts of this clonotype. J is TRBJ1-1 and V is TRBV27; 7 bases are a match to TRBD1. The V segment lost 5 bases and the J segment 10 bases; nucleotides outside the gene matches: 16. This CDR3 region has 15 residues. Germline V CDR1 and CDR2: MNHEY, SMNVEV (reference sequence). CDR3 in amino acids: CASSPTGDGRERAFF. The CDR3 nucleotides read TGTGCCAGCAGTCCTACAGGGGACGGGCGAGAGAGAGCTTTCTTT.

The genes are TRBV4-3 and TRBJ2-3; D could derive from TRBD1 or TRBD2 (5 bases each). The CDR3 covers 16 residues. Germline V lookup: CDR1 LGHNA, CDR2 YSLEER. V was clipped by 4 bases and J by 6 bases, with 20 bases between them. Written as DNA, the CDR3 is TGCGCCAGCAGCCGTAGTTTCGGGACCGGGGTGGATACGCAGTATTTT. Encoded protein: CASSRSFGTGVDTQYF.

This clonotype occurred many times. The V gene is TRBV12-3 or TRBV12-4, the J gene TRBJ2-5; D ambiguous. Trimming shortened V by 3 bases and J by 5 bases, and 7 bases separated the two germline ends. This CDR3 is built from 12 residues. The CDR3 loop reads CASSFSGETQYF. The CDR3 coding sequence is TGTGCCAGCAGTTTCTCCGGGGAGACCCAGTACTTC.

This clonotype has a count of ten or more. The chain uses TRBV20-1 and TRBJ2-7, with 8 bases matching TRBD1. J lost 3 bases, V lost 7 bases, and 8 bases had no gene match. Germline lookup yields CDR1 DFQATT and CDR2 SNEGSKA (reference sequence). CDR3 length equals 13 residues. CDR3 region: CSVAPTGDYEQYF. In DNA, the CDR3 is TGCAGTGTAGCTCCGACAGGGGACTACGAGCAGTACTTC.

There are many counts of this clonotype. CDR3 region: CASTLVRSDTQYF. The DNA of the CDR3 is TGTGCCAGCACTCTTGTCAGGTCAGATACGCAGTATTTT. The chain combines TRBV7-2 with TRBJ2-3, with D hard to call. The CDR3 extends over 13 amino acids. The germline gives CDR1 SGHTA, CDR2 FQGNSA. Trimming stripped 7 bases from V and 4 bases from J, with 12 bases between.

This clonotype was picked up many times. The rearrangement uses TRBV20-1 and TRBJ2-4; TRBD1 aligns across 7 bases. This CDR3 spans 15 amino acids. Germline-derived CDR1 and CDR2 are DFQATT and SNEGSKA (reference sequence). V lost 6 bases and J lost 0; bases outside the gene matches: 8. CDR3: CSAPGTAVAKNIQYF. The CDR3 DNA is TGCAGTGCCCCCGGGACAGCAGTAGCCAAAAACATTCAGTACTTC.

The chain carries TRBV6-5 and TRBJ2-7, with D uncertain. Germline V gene data show CDR1 as MNHEY and CDR2 as SVGAGI. This CDR3 has 14 amino acids. The ends were cut back, 6 bases at V and 2 bases at J, with 14 bases in the middle. As DNA, the CDR3 is TGTGCCAGCAGCCCCCCGGAACAGACCTACGAGCAGTACTTC. It is translated as CASSPPEQTYEQYF.